The rows below give T cell receptor beta chains drawn from one sample of a study of blood T cell repertoires in COVID-19. Only in-frame clones appear in the TCRdb table, and some are missing; sequencing was by immunoSEQ multiplex PCR. The table lists some 38,000 clones, around 80% of them singletons. What was sequenced was peripheral blood. The receptors come from an older man with acute or convalescent COVID-19. Both conserved end residues are part of each CDR3. A D gene is named only where the DNA matches it firmly. The size field is filled for only some rows; it gives once, few, many or a size class.

J,D,V,size,CDR3,DNA
TRBJ2-5,-,TRBV4-1,-,CASSQDLRVKETQYF,TGCGCCAGCAGCCAAGATCTGCGGGTTAAGGAGACCCAGTACTTC
TRBJ2-3,TRBD1,TRBV19,-,CASTGGTGSGDTQYF,TGTGCCAGTACTGGTGGGACAGGGTCCGGAGATACGCAGTATTTT
TRBJ1-2,-,TRBV6-5,-,CASSSGGVYGYTF,TGTGCCAGCAGCAGTGGAGGAGTCTATGGCTACACCTTC
TRBJ1-2,TRBD1,TRBV6-5,few,CASSPMGQGDGYTF,TGTGCCAGCAGCCCAATGGGGCAGGGGGATGGCTACACCTTC
TRBJ1-6,-,TRBV27,-,CASSFIRQSSSYNSPLHF,TGTGCCAGCAGTTTCATAAGACAGTCGAGCTCCTATAATTCACCCCTCCACTTT
TRBJ2-2,-,TRBV28,-,CASSFPVGGTGELFF,TGTGCCAGCAGTTTTCCGGTAGGGGGCACCGGGGAGCTGTTTTTT
TRBJ2-5,TRBD2,TRBV9,-,CASSATSGRGTQYF,TGTGCCAGCAGCGCAACTAGCGGGCGTGGGACCCAGTACTTC
TRBJ2-7,TRBD1,TRBV10-3,-,CAISERDRAYEQYF,TGTGCCATCAGTGAGAGGGACAGGGCTTACGAGCAGTACTTC
TRBJ1-2,TRBD1,TRBV5-6,-,CASSAGQGRPFNYGYTF,TGTGCCAGCAGCGCGGGACAGGGTAGACCGTTTAACTATGGCTACACCTTC
TRBJ1-1,TRBD1,TRBV6-6,-,CASSPRDRGRGTEAFF,TGTGCCAGCAGTCCCCGGGACAGGGGGCGAGGCACTGAAGCTTTCTTT
TRBJ1-5,-,TRBV5-6,few,CASSLGQRVGQPQHF,TGTGCCAGCAGCTTGGGACAGCGGGTGGGTCAGCCCCAGCATTTT
TRBJ2-2,TRBD1,TRBV29-1,-,CSVARTGDTGELFF,TGCAGCGTTGCTCGGACAGGGGACACCGGGGAGCTGTTTTTT
TRBJ2-1,TRBD2,TRBV7-2,-,CASSLLGLAGGLNEQFF,TGTGCCAGCAGCTTACTGGGACTAGCGGGGGGGCTTAATGAGCAGTTCTTC
TRBJ2-7,-,TRBV6-2/TRBV6-3,-,CASSYSGSAPAYEQYF,TGTGCCAGCAGTTACTCGGGGAGCGCTCCGGCCTACGAGCAGTACTTC
TRBJ2-1,TRBD2,TRBV11-3,-,CASSEPGILTSDYNEQFF,TGTGCCAGCAGCGAGCCGGGGATCTTAACTAGCGACTACAATGAGCAGTTCTTC
TRBJ1-5,-,TRBV28,-,CASSFGGGRNQPQHF,TGTGCCAGCAGTTTTGGGGGAGGACGCAATCAGCCCCAGCATTTT
TRBJ1-5,TRBD1,TRBV6-5,-,CASSRESTGVQPQHF,TGTGCCAGCAGTCGAGAATCTACAGGGGTGCAGCCCCAGCATTTT
TRBJ1-3,-,TRBV7-2,-,CASRQPNPGKGNTIYF,TGTGCCAGCAGACAACCCAACCCAGGGAAAGGAAACACCATATATTTT
TRBJ1-5,-,TRBV6-5,once,CASKRDIGPNQPQHF,TGTGCCAGCAAACGGGACATCGGCCCAAATCAGCCCCAGCATTTT
TRBJ2-3,TRBD2,TRBV9,few,CASSGTSGWDTQYF,TGTGCCAGCAGCGGGACTAGCGGATGGGATACGCAGTATTTT
TRBJ1-2,-,TRBV6-2/TRBV6-3,-,CASSLQALGYTF,TGTGCCAGCAGTCTCCAGGCTCTTGGCTACACCTTC
TRBJ1-2,TRBD1,TRBV20-1,-,CSASVGQGASGYTF,TGCAGTGCTAGTGTAGGGCAGGGGGCATCTGGCTACACCTTC
TRBJ1-5,-,TRBV19,few,CASSRGQHSNQPQHF,TGTGCCAGTAGTAGGGGACAACATAGCAATCAGCCCCAGCATTTT
TRBJ2-4,-,TRBV7-9,once,CASSLSDIQYF,TGTGCCAGCAGCCTTTCGGACATTCAGTACTTC
TRBJ1-1,-,TRBV7-9,few,CASSPGTSWGTMNTEAFF,TGTGCCAGCAGCCCAGGGACATCCTGGGGGACTATGAACACTGAAGCTTTCTTT
TRBJ2-1,TRBD2,TRBV9,-,CASSRTSGDYNEQFF,TGTGCCAGCAGTCGTACTAGCGGGGACTACAATGAGCAGTTCTTC
TRBJ2-1,-,TRBV18,-,CASSPRLGYNEQFF,TGTGCCAGCTCACCACGACTCGGATACAATGAGCAGTTCTTC
TRBJ2-5,-,TRBV11-2,-,CASSLVKRERTQYF,TGTGCCAGCAGCTTAGTTAAGAGAGAACGGACCCAGTACTTC
TRBJ2-7,TRBD1,TRBV24-1,-,CATSDRGQGYEQYF,TGTGCCACCAGTGATCGGGGACAGGGTTACGAGCAGTACTTC
TRBJ1-1,-,TRBV6-2/TRBV6-3,-,CASSLGPRLEAFF,TGTGCCAGCAGTTTAGGCCCGAGACTTGAAGCTTTCTTT
TRBJ1-4,-,TRBV18,-,CASSIRDATNEKLFF,TGTGCCAGCTCAATCCGGGATGCAACTAATGAAAAACTGTTTTTT
TRBJ1-5,-,TRBV19,-,CASSMAQEYQPQHF,TGTGCCAGTAGTATGGCTCAGGAATATCAGCCCCAGCATTTT
TRBJ1-5,TRBD1,TRBV4-3,medium-sized,CASSQDLTGGINQPQHF,TGCGCCAGCAGCCAAGATTTAACAGGGGGGATCAATCAGCCCCAGCATTTT
TRBJ1-4,-,TRBV3-1/TRBV3-2,-,CASRNRVLNEKLFF,TGTGCCAGCAGGAACAGGGTTCTGAATGAAAAACTGTTTTTT
TRBJ1-1,-,TRBV12-3/TRBV12-4,few,CASSFTGNTEAFF,TGTGCCAGCAGTTTCACGGGGAACACTGAAGCTTTCTTT
TRBJ2-3,-,TRBV7-8,-,CASSLAQGTDTQYF,TGTGCCAGCAGCTTAGCTCAGGGAACAGATACGCAGTATTTT
TRBJ1-2,TRBD1,TRBV7-2,-,CASSLSGDRSYTF,TGTGCCAGCAGCTTATCGGGGGACAGGAGCTACACCTTC
TRBJ1-5,-,TRBV7-9,-,CASSEGGLQPQHF,TGTGCCAGCAGCGAGGGAGGGCTTCAGCCCCAGCATTTT
TRBJ2-2,TRBD2,TRBV27,few,CASSPRSQRGNTGELFF,TGTGCCAGCAGTCCAAGATCCCAGCGGGGGAACACCGGGGAGCTGTTTTTT
TRBJ2-7,TRBD1,TRBV7-9,few,CASSRGQGNEQYF,TGTGCCAGCAGCCGCGGACAGGGCAACGAGCAGTACTTC
TRBJ2-2,-,TRBV6-2/TRBV6-3,few,CASSPPRRTNTGELFF,TGTGCCAGCAGTCCACCGCGCAGGACGAACACCGGGGAGCTGTTTTTT
TRBJ2-3,TRBD1,TRBV11-3,-,CASSPTGAGTDTQYF,TGTGCCAGCAGCCCCACAGGGGCAGGGACAGATACGCAGTATTTT
TRBJ2-3,TRBD2,TRBV7-8,-,CASSSPRERGITDTQYF,TGTGCCAGCAGCTCGCCCCGGGAGCGGGGGATCACAGATACGCAGTATTTT
TRBJ1-4,TRBD1,TRBV25-1,-,CASSAYDRVGEKLFF,TGTGCCAGCAGTGCCTACGACAGGGTGGGGGAAAAACTGTTTTTT
TRBJ1-4,-,TRBV5-6,-,CASSGYRGGSEKLFF,TGTGCCAGCAGCGGGTATCGGGGCGGGAGTGAAAAACTGTTTTTT
TRBJ1-4,-,TRBV7-2,-,CASSPSLRSGEKLFF,TGTGCCAGCAGCCCATCCTTACGGTCTGGTGAAAAACTGTTTTTT
TRBJ1-1,-,TRBV4-3,once,CASSHDSVNTEAFF,TGCGCCAGCAGCCATGACAGCGTTAACACTGAAGCTTTCTTT
TRBJ1-2,TRBD1,TRBV7-2,-,CASSPVGAGGSNYGYTF,TGTGCCAGCAGCCCAGTGGGCGCAGGGGGTTCAAACTATGGCTACACCTTC
TRBJ1-4,TRBD1,TRBV11-2,-,CASSGNRQGGEKLFF,TGTGCCAGCAGCGGTAATAGACAGGGTGGTGAAAAACTGTTTTTT
TRBJ1-1,-,TRBV11-2,-,CASSLGQANTEAFF,TGTGCCAGCAGCTTAGGGCAGGCGAACACTGAAGCTTTCTTT
TRBJ2-7,TRBD1,TRBV9,-,CASSPGTGVYEQYF,TGTGCCAGCAGCCCGGGGACAGGGGTCTACGAGCAGTACTTC
TRBJ1-1,-,TRBV19,-,CASSILGLNTEAFF,TGTGCCAGTAGTATTCTGGGCCTGAACACTGAAGCTTTCTTT
TRBJ2-1,TRBD2,TRBV23-1,once,CASSQSTGTGGRPYNEQFF,TGCGCCAGCAGTCAATCGACCGGGACGGGGGGACGCCCCTACAATGAGCAGTTCTTC